Described below is a single T cell receptor (beta chain) sequence and its context. This clone was found a few times. Its recognized antigen is unknown. Base qualities are not recorded, but no much larger clone differs from it by a single base. These data come from a study of CD8+ T cells in alopecia areata (dated 2018 in TCRdb). Background on the whole study: Treated patients were enrolled in an open-label pilot trial of oral tofacitinib, 5 to 10 mg twice daily, for moderate-to-severe alopecia areata. In both human patients and the C3H/HeJ mouse model, the study applied high-throughput TCRbeta sequencing to look at T cell clonal expansion in alopecia areata. Clonality in the scalp was compared among normal scalp (n=4), patchy alopecia areata scalp (n=8), and alopecia totalis/universalis scalp (n=8). TCRbeta CDR3 regions were amplified by immunoSEQ multiplex PCR using 35 Vbeta forward and 13 Jbeta reverse primers. In humans, TCRbeta sequencing was performed on scalp tissue and on sorted CD4+ and CD8+ peripheral blood T cells from healthy controls and from patients with patchy or totalis/universalis alopecia areata. Tofacitinib-treated patients had biopsies at baseline and at 4 and 24 weeks of treatment, with a later scalp biopsy in several patients. The RNA source kit depended on sample type: the PAXgene miRNA kit for fixed scalp, the miRNeasy kit for PBMCs, and the RNeasy kit for mouse skin. Patients received tofacitinib for 6 to 18 months and were then followed off drug for 6 months to check for delayed response and recurrence. Disease severity in treated patients was measured with the SALT score, which quantifies the percentage of affected scalp surface area. Broader findings and caveats from the paper: Many expanded lesional clones persisted in scalp and blood during tofacitinib treatment, which may partly explain relapse after stopping treatment. Higher clonality and more expanded CD8+ clones were observed in lesional scalp than in normal scalp, particularly in alopecia totalis/universalis, a finding suggestive of antigenic drive. Because the treated cohort was small and included a single nonresponder, larger studies are needed to assess links between baseline CD8+ expansion and response. With tofacitinib, both scalp clonality and the number of expanded CD8+ clones among the top 100 scalp clones went down significantly. Shared TCR sequences between patients were less evident than in mice, which may be partly attributable to HLA diversity in the patient population. Resident alphabeta T cells in normal human skin are also sequenced, complicating scalp TCR repertoire analysis, unlike mouse skin dominated by gammadelta T cells.

The junction carries 15 bases between V and J, which are trimmed by 5 bases and 4 bases respectively. The CDR3 covers 15 residues, taking in both the cysteine and the phenylalanine. Only CDR3 DNA remains: 45 bases, in frame from the first base. The germline V gene (reference sequence) gives CDR1 as SEHNR and CDR2 as FQNEAQ. Library method: the immunoSEQ multiplex PCR assay. RNA was extracted from all samples and reverse transcribed into cDNA, which served as template for TCR sequencing. First-strand cDNA was synthesized using SuperScript III with a 2:1 mix of oligo-dT and random hexamers. A synthetic immune receptor repertoire was used to assess amplification bias, and residual bias was removed computationally. The paper's processing steps were these. Raw reads were preprocessed for error removal, and CDR3 was defined according to IMGT conventions as running from the conserved cysteine to phenylalanine. To get clonality, Shannon entropy was normalized by log2 of the number of productive unique TCRs and the result was subtracted from 1. CD4 or CD8 identity of scalp clones was inferred by cross-referencing scalp TCRbeta sequences with sorted blood CD4 and CD8 repertoires. TCRdb obtained this table from immuneACCESS and retained in-frame rearrangements with V and J assigned. These tables miss some clones; where compared with another copy, unresolved V genes account for less than half of the shortfall, and the remainder is unexplained. That table supplies the V and J calls and clone size; D and trimming were determined from the DNA. This sample has some 110,000 clones in its table, and 50% to 75% of those were observed once. The top ten constitute 12% of the sample.

What this sample's time point label stands for: 24 weeks on oral tofacitinib. Read against the paper, the sample's treatment or condition label means: oral pan-JAK inhibitor, 5-10 mg twice daily. From alopecia areata patients, peripheral blood was collected along with lesional scalp punch biopsies. PBMCs were isolated by density centrifugation and stained for CD3, CD4 and CD8, after which CD4+ and CD8+ T cells were sorted on a FACSAria. Material: CD8+ T cells sorted from blood, obtained at week 24, from a patient treated with tofacitinib. This chain is built from TRBV7-9 and TRBJ1-5; the D gene is possibly TRBD1, with 5 bases matching. This TCR was recovered from a human donor with alopecia areata. The nucleotide sequence reads TGTGCCAGCAGCCCTGGGGCAGGTATTAATCAGCCCCAGCATTTT. This sequence encodes CASSPGAGINQPQHF.